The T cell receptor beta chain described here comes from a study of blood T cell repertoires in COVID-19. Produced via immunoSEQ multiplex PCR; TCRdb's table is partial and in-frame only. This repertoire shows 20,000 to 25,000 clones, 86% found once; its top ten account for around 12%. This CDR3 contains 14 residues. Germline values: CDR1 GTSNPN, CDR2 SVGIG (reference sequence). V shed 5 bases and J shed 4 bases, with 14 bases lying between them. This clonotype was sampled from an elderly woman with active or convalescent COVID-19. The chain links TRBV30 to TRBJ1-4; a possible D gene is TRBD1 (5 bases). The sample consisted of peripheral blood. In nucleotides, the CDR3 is TGTGCCTGGGCCCAGGGCTTGGTTAATGAAAAACTGTTTTTT. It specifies CAWAQGLVNEKLFF. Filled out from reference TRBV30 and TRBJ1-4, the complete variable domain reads SQTIHQWPATLVQPVGSPLSLECTVEGTSNPNLYWYRQAAGRGLQLLFYSVGIGQISSEVPQNLSASRPQDRQFILSSKKLLLSDSGFYLCAWAQGLVNEKLFFGSGTQLSVL.